The following is a T cell receptor beta chain sequence with its context. Antigen specificity is unknown. The data belong to a study of T cell responses to AZD1222 COVID-19 vaccine. Measured with immunoSEQ multiplex PCR; TCRdb has only the in-frame clones, and not every one. The sample lists roughly 120,000 clones; roughly nine tenths were seen once. The germline V and J ends were trimmed by 4 bases and 0 bases, with 14 bases remaining between them. This CDR3 spans 16 amino acids. CDR1 and CDR2 from the germline V gene are SGDLS and YYNGEE. General study findings and limits: Baseline serostatus was positive in only six or seven AZD1222 recipients. After two AZD1222 doses, spike-specific TCR breadth and depth rose versus day 0. Vaccine-associated CD4 TCRs spanned spike, dominant at 160-218 and 743-854.

This chain joins TRBV9 and TRBJ1-3; D gene unclear. The clonotype comes from an adult who received the AZD1222 COVID-19 vaccine. The specimen comprised peripheral blood, sampled 28 days after the second AZD1222 dose. This CDR3 reads CASSPQPLISGNTIYF. The DNA of the CDR3 is TGTGCCAGCAGCCCGCAACCCCTGATCTCTGGAAACACCATATATTTT.